Below, one T cell receptor beta chain is given with its context. Clones were sequenced by immunoSEQ multiplex PCR, and TCRdb holds only the in-frame ones, with some missing. This sample carries some 15,000 clones, approximately 92% of them seen once, and the ten largest clones take approximately 1.6%. This sample stems from a study of T cell repertoires and Cas9 in healthy adults. Overall study: Multi-effector potency, cytotoxicity and lineage were assessed in SpCas9-reactive CD4 and CD8 T cells.

CDR1 and CDR2 (germline): SGHKS, YYEKEE (reference sequence). The V and J ends lost 0 bases and 7 bases respectively, with 8 bases between them. The CDR3 spans 13 residues. V usage is TRBV5-5 and J usage is TRBJ1-5; D remains unclear. The sequencing input was Tregs (CD4+, CD25+, CD127-, CD137-, CD154-) from PBMCs; culture status not recorded. This sequence originates from a human donor in good health. In DNA, the CDR3 is TGTGCCAGCAGCTTGGATGTGTCCCAGCCCCAGCATTTT. Its protein is CASSLDVSQPQHF.